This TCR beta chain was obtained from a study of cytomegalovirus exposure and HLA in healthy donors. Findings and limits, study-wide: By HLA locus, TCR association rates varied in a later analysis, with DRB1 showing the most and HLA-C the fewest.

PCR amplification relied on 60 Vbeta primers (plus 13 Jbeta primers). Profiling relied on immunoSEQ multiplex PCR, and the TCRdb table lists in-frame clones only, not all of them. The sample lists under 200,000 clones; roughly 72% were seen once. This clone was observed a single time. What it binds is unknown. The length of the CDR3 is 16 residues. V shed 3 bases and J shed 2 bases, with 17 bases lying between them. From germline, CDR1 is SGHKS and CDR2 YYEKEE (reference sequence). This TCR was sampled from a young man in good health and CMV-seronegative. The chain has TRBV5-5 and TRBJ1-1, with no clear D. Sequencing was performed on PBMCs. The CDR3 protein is CASSSYHLATNTEAFF. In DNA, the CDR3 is TGTGCCAGCAGCTCGTACCATCTGGCCACCAACACTGAAGCTTTCTTT.